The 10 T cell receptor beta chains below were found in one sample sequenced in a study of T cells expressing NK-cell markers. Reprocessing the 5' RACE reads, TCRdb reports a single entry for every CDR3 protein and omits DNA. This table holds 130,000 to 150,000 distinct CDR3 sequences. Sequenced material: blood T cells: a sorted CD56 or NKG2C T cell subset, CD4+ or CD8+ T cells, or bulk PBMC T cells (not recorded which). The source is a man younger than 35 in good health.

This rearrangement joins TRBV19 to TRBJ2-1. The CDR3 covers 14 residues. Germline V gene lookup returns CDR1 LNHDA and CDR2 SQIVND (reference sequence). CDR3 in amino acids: CASRGMGSYNEQFF.

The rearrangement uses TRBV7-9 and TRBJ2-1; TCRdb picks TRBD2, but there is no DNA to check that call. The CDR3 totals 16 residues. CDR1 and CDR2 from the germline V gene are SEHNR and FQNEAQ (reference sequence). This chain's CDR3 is CASSLSLAGESNEQFF.

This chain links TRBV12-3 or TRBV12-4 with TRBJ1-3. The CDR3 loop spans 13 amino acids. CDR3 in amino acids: CATRGDSGNTIYF.

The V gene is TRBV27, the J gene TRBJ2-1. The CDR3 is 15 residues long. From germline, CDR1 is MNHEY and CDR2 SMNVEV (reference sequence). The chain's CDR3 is CASSLSSLLYNEQFF.

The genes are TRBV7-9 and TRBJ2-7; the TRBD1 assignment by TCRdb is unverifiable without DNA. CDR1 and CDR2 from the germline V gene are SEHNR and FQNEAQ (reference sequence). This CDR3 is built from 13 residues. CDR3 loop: CASRSGTGGEQYF.

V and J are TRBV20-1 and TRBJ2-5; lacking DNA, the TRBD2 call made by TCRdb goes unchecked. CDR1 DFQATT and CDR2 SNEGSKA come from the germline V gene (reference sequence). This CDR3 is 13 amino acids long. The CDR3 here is CSARGRGQETQYF.

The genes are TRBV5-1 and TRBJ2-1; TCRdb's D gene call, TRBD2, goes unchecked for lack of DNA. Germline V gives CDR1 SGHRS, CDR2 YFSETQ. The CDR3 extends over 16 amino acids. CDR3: CASSLDSSGSGDEQFF.

CDR3: CASSLVSTGNEQFF. The chain joins TRBV11-2 to TRBJ2-1. Germline CDR1 SGHAT, CDR2 FQNNGV. The CDR3 runs to 14 residues.

CDR3 sequence: CASSFEGFAEAFF. V gene TRBV12-3 or TRBV12-4 combines with J gene TRBJ1-1. This CDR3 is 13 amino acids long.

The CDR3 loop reads CASTRIWEGADYEQYF. The chain joins TRBV4-1 to TRBJ2-7; TCRdb calls TRBD1, which cannot be checked without DNA. This CDR3 is built from 16 residues. The germline V gene has CDR1 MGHRA and CDR2 YSYEKL.